This T cell receptor beta chain was identified during a study of T cell repertoires in cytomegalovirus infection. This clonotype was recorded a few times. Its cognate antigen is unknown. Via MiXCR, TCRdb re-called the reads, giving one row per CDR3 protein. In the table there are approximately 990,000 distinct CDR3 sequences, approximately 31% of which are singletons. CDR3 size: 14 residues. Germline CDR1 and CDR2: MGHDK and SYGVNS. Between the trimmed V and J ends, which lost 2 bases and 8 bases, there was a span of 15 bases. The rearrangement uses TRBV25-1 and TRBJ1-2, with no clear D. This TCR derives from a human donor in good health (CMV status not recorded). Some clones in this sample may be carry-over from other donors' samples. The sample in question was cultured CD8+ T cells from PBMCs, obtained from culture after CMV antigen stimulation. CDR3 loop: CASSEEVAAQGYTF. Written as DNA, the CDR3 is TGTGCCAGCAGTGAAGAAGTGGCTGCTCAGGGCTACACCTTC.